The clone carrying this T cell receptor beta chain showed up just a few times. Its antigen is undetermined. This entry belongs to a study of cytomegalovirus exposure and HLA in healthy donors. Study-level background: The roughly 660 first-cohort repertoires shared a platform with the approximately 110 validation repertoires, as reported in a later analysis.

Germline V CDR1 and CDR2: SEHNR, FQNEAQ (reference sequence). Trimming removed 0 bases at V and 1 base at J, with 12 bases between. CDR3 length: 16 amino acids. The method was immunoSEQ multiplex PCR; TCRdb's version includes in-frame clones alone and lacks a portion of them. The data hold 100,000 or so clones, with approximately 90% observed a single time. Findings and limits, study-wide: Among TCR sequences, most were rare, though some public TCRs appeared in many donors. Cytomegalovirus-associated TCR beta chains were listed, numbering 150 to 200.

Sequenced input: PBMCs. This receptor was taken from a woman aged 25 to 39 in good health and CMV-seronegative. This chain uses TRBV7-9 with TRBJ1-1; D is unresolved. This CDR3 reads CASSLARRVANTEAFF. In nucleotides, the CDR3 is TGTGCCAGCAGCTTAGCACGACGGGTCGCGAACACTGAAGCTTTCTTT.